Described below is a single TCR beta chain sequence and its context. Germline CDR1 SGHDN, CDR2 FVKESK. This CDR3 region has 13 residues. V dropped 8 bases and J dropped 1 base, with 11 bases sitting between them. Random-hexamer reverse transcription was applied to about 0.45 to 1 ug RNA. TCR beta CDR3 was amplified by immunoSEQ multiplex PCR. This amplification extended across 54 Vbeta and 13 Jbeta segments. One entry per CDR3 protein results from TCRdb running MiXCR on the immunoSEQ multiplex PCR reads. The sample holds around 200,000 distinct CDR3 sequences; approximately 90% are singletons and the top ten take less than 0.15%. The sample is drawn from a study of CD8 T cells in Susac syndrome. CD8+ and CD4+ T cells from blood underwent TCR beta sequencing. The multiple sclerosis control cohort comprised treatment-naive individuals presenting with stable or active relapsing-remitting disease. Purification of the CD8+ and CD4+ T cells relied on negative isolation, and TEMRA cells underwent FACS enrichment.

The source material was CD8+ T cells from PBMCs. The sequence was obtained from a human donor with multiple sclerosis. The V and J genes are TRBV14 and TRBJ1-1; maybe TRBD1 (5 bases). CDR3 protein: CASDRTGNTEAFF. CDR3 DNA: TGTGCCAGCGACCGAACAGGGAACACTGAAGCTTTCTTT.